The 10 T cell receptor beta chains given below trace back to one sample, sequenced in a study of graft-versus-host responses after intestinal transplantation. Sequencing was performed with immunoSEQ multiplex PCR; in TCRdb, only in-frame clones are kept and a portion is missing. The table has tens of thousands of clones, around 96% seen once. These receptors' targets are unknown. The sample consisted of unstimulated CD8+ T cells sorted from spleen or lymph node cells, taken before transplant. These receptors came from a human donor who was the organ donor for an intestinal transplant.

The chain is built from TRBV6-5 and TRBJ2-3, with D possibly being TRBD2 (6 bases). The V end lost 2 bases, the J end lost 0 bases, and 12 bases lay between the germline ends. From germline, CDR1 is MNHEY and CDR2 SVGAGI. The CDR3 contains 16 residues. The CDR3 DNA reads TGTGCCAGCAGTTACACCGGGGGATCCAGCACAGATACGCAGTATTTT. Amino acid sequence: CASSYTGGSSTDTQYF.

The rearrangement uses TRBV4-3 and TRBJ1-2; a possible D gene is TRBD1 (5 bases). The CDR3 has 14 amino acids. Germline V CDR1 and CDR2: LGHNA, YSLEER. V lost 5 bases and J 4 bases, leaving 14 bases between the germline ends. Written as DNA, the CDR3 is TGCGCCAGCAGCTCGACAGCTACCGGCTATGGCTACACCTTC. This translates into CASSSTATGYGYTF.

CDR3 sequence: CASSLNYGYTF. The CDR3 DNA sequence: TGTGCCAGCAGCTTGAACTATGGCTACACCTTC. The rearrangement links TRBV5-6 to TRBJ1-2, with unresolved D. Between the trimmed V and J ends, which lost 1 base and 2 bases, there was a span of 0 bases. The CDR3 covers 11 residues. CDR1 SGHDT and CDR2 YYEEEE come from the germline V gene.

The chain uses TRBV19 and TRBJ1-3; no reliable D call. CDR1 is LNHDA and CDR2 is SQIVND in the germline V gene (reference sequence). The CDR3 is 14 residues long. The V end was cut by 4 bases, the J end by 0 bases, with 7 bases between. CDR3 in DNA: TGTGCCAGTAGTAGGGCACCCTCTGGAAACACCATATATTTT. It yields the protein CASSRAPSGNTIYF.

V is TRBV5-4 and J is TRBJ2-1; TRBD1 aligns across 7 bases. V dropped 7 bases and J dropped 7; count of bases not matched to a gene: 11. CDR3 length: 14 residues. Germline CDR1 reads SGHNT; CDR2 reads YYREEE (reference sequence). CDR3: CASRGQAAANEQFF. In DNA, the CDR3 is TGTGCCAGCCGCGGACAGGCGGCCGCAAATGAGCAGTTCTTC.

The rearrangement links TRBV4-2 to TRBJ2-5; tentatively, D is TRBD2 (6 bases). The J call may be faulty, since TRBJ2-7 better matches the DNA end. Germline CDR1 and CDR2: LGHNA and YNFKEQ. The CDR3 covers 16 residues. The CDR3 loop reads CASSQEQTGVSYEQYF. CDR3 bases: TGTGCCAGCAGCCAAGAACAAACGGGGGTCTCCTACGAGCAGTACTTC.

The CDR3, as DNA: TGTGCCAGCAGCTGGGCGGGACAGACTAACACCGGGGAGCTGTTTTTT. Amino acids: CASSWAGQTNTGELFF. V and J are TRBV5-6 and TRBJ2-2; TRBD1 might be the D (7 bases). The CDR3 has 16 amino acids. Trimming removed 3 bases from V and 2 bases from J, with 14 bases in between. Germline V lookup: CDR1 SGHDT, CDR2 YYEEEE.

The rearrangement links TRBV7-9 to TRBJ2-4; 9 bases map to TRBD1. The germline CDR1 and CDR2 sequences are SEHNR and FQNEAQ (reference sequence). The CDR3 contains 14 residues. J lost 8 bases, V lost 5 bases, and 7 bases had no gene match. CDR3 sequence: CASSRTRQGDIQYF. The CDR3 region has the DNA TGTGCCAGCAGCCGCACCCGACAGGGGGACATTCAGTACTTC.

This sequence joins TRBV27 and TRBJ1-5; 7 nucleotides align to TRBD1. The germline gives CDR1 MNHEY, CDR2 SMNVEV (reference sequence). This CDR3 is built from 15 residues. With V trimmed by 4 bases and J by 4 bases, 7 bases remained unmatched. This CDR3 is CASSWGTGANQPQHF. The CDR3, as DNA: TGTGCCAGCAGTTGGGGAACAGGGGCAAATCAGCCCCAGCATTTT.

This clone was seen once. This sequence joins TRBV4-1 and TRBJ2-3; TRBD2 agrees at 14 bases. The germline V gene has CDR1 MGHRA and CDR2 YSYEKL. This CDR3 spans 16 amino acids. With 2 bases clipped from V and 4 bases from J, the junction kept 2 bases outside the gene matches. CDR3 coding DNA: TGCGCCAGCAGCCAAAGGACTAGCGGGGGGTCAGATACGCAGTATTTT. Its translation is CASSQRTSGGSDTQYF.